The 25 T cell receptor beta chains below all came from one sample that was sequenced in a study of CD8 T cells in ankylosing spondylitis (dated by TCRdb to about 2017). What the work shows at the level of the full study, not this receptor alone: Blood from ankylosing spondylitis patients appeared to be characterized by a TCR beta motif made up of about 8 highly homologous amino acid variants.

These TCRs are of unknown antigen specificity. The library was made by 5' RACE. This sample was sequenced with an Illumina HiSeq 2500. TCRdb trimmed public reads at Q25 via fastp, called clones via MiXCR and kept in-frame beta chains. Each entry merges the rows of one CDR3 protein and shows their most common DNA and genes. The sample contains about 500,000 distinct CDR3 sequences, about 5.4% of them found a single time. Of the sample, roughly 3.5% falls within the top ten clones. Sequenced input: blood, either unsorted or a sorted T cell fraction (not recorded which). Receptors originate from a male donor with ankylosing spondylitis.

This clonotype was counted at least ten times. V is TRBV7-9 and J is TRBJ2-3; TRBD1 might be the D (6 bases). Germline V lookup: CDR1 SEHNR, CDR2 FQNEAQ (reference sequence). The CDR3 is 16 residues long. V lost 2 bases and J 0 bases, leaving 12 bases between the germline ends. The CDR3 DNA sequence: TGTGCCAGCAGCTTAAACGTGGGACACAGCACAGATACGCAGTATTTT. Its protein is CASSLNVGHSTDTQYF.

This clonotype was detected many times. The V and J genes are TRBV4-3 and TRBJ1-2, with D possibly matching TRBD1 (6 bases). V gave up 2 bases and J gave up 3 bases, with 13 bases separating them. Germline CDR1 and CDR2: LGHNA and YSLEER. This CDR3 region has 15 residues. CDR3 region: CASSQKARQDYGYTF. CDR3 sequence (DNA): TGCGCCAGCAGCCAAAAAGCCAGACAGGACTATGGCTACACCTTC.

Ten or more counts support this clonotype. This sequence joins TRBV5-1 and TRBJ1-3; D remains unclear. The CDR3 is 15 amino acids. Germline V gives CDR1 SGHRS, CDR2 YFSETQ. Between the trimmed V and J ends, which lost 0 bases and 0 bases, there was a span of 7 bases. As DNA, the CDR3 is TGCGCCAGCAGCTTGGTAGGGCTCTCTGGAAACACCATATATTTT. Protein: CASSLVGLSGNTIYF.

In this sample, this clonotype turned up many times. The V call is TRBV6-1, the J call TRBJ2-7; 8 bases align to TRBD2. The germline V gene encodes CDR1 MNHNS and CDR2 SASEGT. The CDR3 is 16 residues long. The V gene end was trimmed by 5 bases and the J gene end by 2 bases; junction bases not matched to a gene: 11. CDR3: CASSPQTSASTYEQYF. The CDR3 DNA is TGTGCCAGCAGTCCCCAGACTAGCGCCAGTACCTACGAGCAGTACTTC.

There are many counts of this clonotype. The rearrangement joins TRBV10-3 to TRBJ1-2; D perhaps matches TRBD1 (5 bases). The CDR3 sequence is 13 residues long. Trimming shortened V by 7 bases and J by 2 bases, and 11 bases separated the two germline ends. The germline V gene encodes CDR1 ENHRY and CDR2 SYGVKD. CDR3 nucleotide sequence: TGTGCCATCAAAGCAGGGACGAACTATGGCTACACCTTC. The encoded protein is CAIKAGTNYGYTF.

This clonotype was recorded many times. The gene calls are TRBV24-1 and TRBJ1-1, with D unresolved. The CDR3 contains 11 residues. The germline V gene has CDR1 KGHDR and CDR2 SFDVKD. Trimming removed 5 bases at V and 5 bases at J, with 5 bases between. The CDR3 region is CATSVGTEAFF. The CDR3 DNA reads TGTGCCACCAGTGTTGGGACTGAAGCTTTCTTT.

This clonotype was seen many times. The chain carries TRBV6-1 and TRBJ1-6, with D perhaps TRBD1 (5 bases). V was pared by 7 bases and J by 5 bases, with 15 bases between. Germline V CDR1 and CDR2: MNHNS, SASEGT. CDR3 length: 15 residues. DNA of the CDR3: TGTGCCAGCACCAAGACGGACACCCATAATTCACCCCTCCACTTT. This translates into CASTKTDTHNSPLHF.

In this sample, this clonotype turned up a few times. The chain joins TRBV15 to TRBJ2-1; D may be TRBD2 (5 bases). V was trimmed by 3 bases and J by 6 bases, leaving 12 bases between them. Germline V gene data show CDR1 as LNHNV and CDR2 as YYDKDF (reference sequence). CDR3 length: 14 amino acids. Here the CDR3 reads CATSRRAVLNEQFF. DNA for the CDR3: TGTGCCACCAGCAGGCGGGCAGTCCTCAATGAGCAGTTCTTC.

This clonotype has ten or more counts. The rearrangement joins TRBV29-1 to TRBJ2-7; 15 bases line up with TRBD2. J lost 4 bases, V lost 4 bases, and 2 bases had no gene match. This CDR3 region has 14 residues. CDR1 and CDR2 from the germline V gene are SQVTM and ANQGSEA. CDR3 DNA sequence: TGCAGCGTTGCCGGGACTAGCGGGAGGTACGAGCAGTACTTC. It yields the protein CSVAGTSGRYEQYF.

The CDR3 protein is CASNRAGGEFF. CDR3 nucleotide sequence: TGTGCCAGCAACCGAGCGGGAGGGGAGTTCTTC. The V and J genes are TRBV5-5 and TRBJ2-1; 10 positions match TRBD2. The CDR3 is 11 amino acids. Germline V lookup: CDR1 SGHKS, CDR2 YYEKEE (reference sequence). After removal of 6 bases from V and 14 bases from J, the junction contained 5 bases not matched to a gene.

The chain joins TRBV7-2 to TRBJ1-5; D uncertain. V shed 0 bases and J shed 9 bases, with 12 bases lying between them. This CDR3 comprises 14 residues. Germline V gives CDR1 SGHTA, CDR2 FQGNSA. This CDR3 reads CASSLAKFSRPQHF. The CDR3 DNA sequence: TGTGCCAGCAGCTTAGCGAAATTTTCCCGGCCCCAGCATTTT.

Ten or more counts support this clonotype. This sequence joins TRBV7-9 and TRBJ1-1, with D unresolved. This CDR3 has 12 residues. The germline V gene has CDR1 SEHNR and CDR2 FQNEAQ (reference sequence). Trimming cost V 3 bases and J 8 bases, with 10 bases left between them. CDR3 region: CASSLVISEAFF. CDR3 sequence (DNA): TGTGCCAGCAGCTTGGTCATATCCGAAGCTTTCTTT.

The sample holds many counts of this clonotype. The chain recombines TRBV4-2 with TRBJ1-2; 8 nucleotides agree with TRBD1. The CDR3 covers 18 residues. V was clipped by 2 bases and J by 0 bases; unmatched bases: 11. CDR1 is LGHNA, CDR2 YNFKEQ, per germline. The CDR3 protein is CASSQLMGQASPNYGYTF. CDR3 in DNA: TGTGCCAGCAGCCAACTAATGGGACAGGCCTCCCCTAACTATGGCTACACCTTC.

At least ten counts were recorded for this clonotype. The rearrangement links TRBV20-1 to TRBJ1-4; D is uncertain. The CDR3 is 13 amino acids. CDR1 DFQATT and CDR2 SNEGSKA come from the germline V gene (reference sequence). V lost 3 bases, J lost 0 bases, and 5 bases lay in between. As DNA, the CDR3 is TGCAGTGCTAGTATCGCAACTAATGAAAAACTGTTTTTT. Its translation: CSASIATNEKLFF.

This clonotype has ten or more counts. The chain recombines TRBV6-5 with TRBJ1-2, with D unresolved. V lost 5 bases and J 4 bases, leaving 14 bases between the germline ends. Germline CDR1 reads MNHEY; CDR2 reads SVGAGI. The length of the CDR3 is 14 residues. CDR3 in amino acids: CASSNFHAGYGYTF. The CDR3 DNA reads as TGTGCCAGCAGTAACTTTCACGCTGGCTATGGCTACACCTTC.

At least ten counts were recorded for this clonotype. This chain joins TRBV4-3 and TRBJ1-2; D is unclear. Between the trimmed V and J ends, which lost 3 bases and 1 base, there was a span of 9 bases. The CDR3 extends over 14 amino acids. Germline V gene sequence: CDR1 LGHNA, CDR2 YSLEER. The CDR3 here is CASSHLTLNYGYTF. CDR3 in DNA: TGCGCCAGCAGCCACCTGACACTTAACTATGGCTACACCTTC.

There are many counts of this clonotype. This chain uses TRBV6-1 with TRBJ2-1; D might be TRBD1 (5 bases). Germline V gives CDR1 MNHNS, CDR2 SASEGT. The V gene lost 4 bases and the J gene lost 1 base, with 14 bases spanning the gap. This CDR3 is 16 amino acids long. The chain's CDR3 is CASSVYLGVSYNEQFF. The CDR3 DNA follows: TGTGCCAGCAGTGTGTATTTAGGGGTTTCCTACAATGAGCAGTTCTTC.

This clonotype was observed at least ten times. This chain links TRBV20-1 with TRBJ2-7, with a tentative D call TRBD1 (5 bases). Germline CDR1 and CDR2: DFQATT and SNEGSKA (reference sequence). The V and J ends lost 1 base and 0 bases respectively, with 10 bases between them. The CDR3 length is 14 residues. This CDR3 reads CSARAPDSSYEQYF. The CDR3 region has the DNA TGCAGTGCTAGAGCCCCCGACAGCTCCTACGAGCAGTACTTC.

This clonotype has at least ten counts. The chain combines TRBV29-1 with TRBJ2-1; D perhaps matches TRBD1 (5 bases). Germline-derived CDR1 and CDR2 are SQVTM and ANQGSEA. Between the trimmed V and J ends, which lost 2 bases and 7 bases, there was a span of 6 bases. CDR3 length equals 11 residues. CDR3 sequence reads: CSVERGNEQFF. The CDR3 DNA reads TGCAGCGTTGAAAGGGGTAATGAGCAGTTCTTC.

This clonotype was seen many times. The chain recombines TRBV4-1 with TRBJ2-3; perhaps TRBD2 as D (6 bases). Germline V CDR1 and CDR2: MGHRA, YSYEKL. Trimming removed 11 bases at V and 2 bases at J, with 20 bases between. The CDR3 loop spans 15 amino acids. The CDR3 DNA is TGCGCCGCCGGCCCGGGACTCAGAAACACAGATACGCAGTATTTT. It translates to CAAGPGLRNTDTQYF.

The V and J genes are TRBV11-2 and TRBJ2-3; 9 nucleotides agree with TRBD2. The CDR3 consists of 19 residues. Germline loops: CDR1 SGHAT, CDR2 FQNNGV. V shed 5 bases and J 4 bases; nucleotides not matched to a gene: 19. CDR3 nucleotides: TGTGCCAGCAGCATTGGTTTAGCGGGAGCCATGGAGGGCGCAGATACGCAGTATTTT. This encodes CASSIGLAGAMEGADTQYF.

Ten or more counts support this clonotype. The rearrangement joins TRBV5-1 to TRBJ2-3; D is undetermined. CDR3 size: 15 residues. Germline V gene sequence: CDR1 SGHRS, CDR2 YFSETQ. Trimming took 0 bases from V and 2 from J, leaving 10 bases between them. This CDR3 reads CASSLAGLATDTQYF. In nucleotides, the CDR3 is TGCGCCAGCAGCTTGGCTGGGCTTGCCACAGATACGCAGTATTTT.

This clonotype was seen at least ten times. The chain carries TRBV20-1 and TRBJ1-2; 7 nucleotides align to TRBD1. The length of the CDR3 is 11 residues. V lost 2 bases, J lost 6 bases, and 0 bases stayed unmatched. Germline V gene sequence: CDR1 DFQATT, CDR2 SNEGSKA (reference sequence). The chain's CDR3 is CSARTGDGYTF. The CDR3 DNA reads TGCAGTGCTAGAACAGGGGATGGCTACACCTTC.

This clonotype has a count of ten or more. V usage is TRBV12-3 or TRBV12-4 and J usage is TRBJ2-7, with 12 nucleotides matching TRBD2. The CDR3 has 15 amino acids. V was clipped by 7 bases and J by 1 base; unmatched bases: 5. Here the CDR3 reads CASTLGLAGSYEQYF. CDR3 nucleotide sequence: TGTGCCAGCACCCTCGGACTAGCGGGATCCTACGAGCAGTACTTC.

Ten or more counts support this clonotype. V usage is TRBV6-1 and J usage is TRBJ2-1, with D possibly being TRBD1 or TRBD2 (6 bases each). V lost 10 bases and J 7 bases, leaving 20 bases between the germline ends. This CDR3 has 14 residues. Germline lookup yields CDR1 MNHNS and CDR2 SASEGT. The CDR3 nucleotides read TGTGCCATCGCGAGGGGGGTAGGACATAATGAGCAGTTCTTC. Protein: CAIARGVGHNEQFF.